A single sample is the source of the 21 T cell receptor beta chains below, sequenced in a study of Graves' ophthalmopathy and Graves' hyperthyroidism. The study amplified TCR beta CDR3 regions using RNA transcripts. Second-round multiplex PCR came after a first-round RT-PCR that employed HTBI primers. MiXCR, run by TCRdb on the multiplex PCR reads, gives a single entry per CDR3 protein. The repertoire includes 230,000 or so distinct CDR3 sequences, about 47% of them detected once, and roughly 50% sits in the top ten. Specimen: peripheral blood. The receptors derive from an adult man with Graves' ophthalmopathy.

This clonotype was seen a single time. The CDR3 nucleotides read TGTGCCAGCAGCTCCTCCCGGGGACTAGCGGGGGGCCAAGAGACCCAGTACTTC. Its translation: CASSSSRGLAGGQETQYF. The rearrangement joins TRBV7-9 to TRBJ2-5, with 15 bases matching TRBD2. Germline CDR1 SEHNR, CDR2 FQNEAQ (reference sequence). This CDR3 has 18 residues. The ends lost 4 bases at V and 1 base at J; junction bases unmatched: 7.

V and J are TRBV15 and TRBJ2-7; tentative D call: TRBD2 (5 bases). Germline V CDR1 and CDR2: LNHNV, YYDKDF (reference sequence). The CDR3 is 14 residues long. The germline V and J ends were trimmed by 1 base and 4 bases, with 11 bases remaining between them. The CDR3, as DNA: TGTGCCACCAGCAGAGCGGTGAGGGAATACGAGCAGTACTTC. It is translated as CATSRAVREYEQYF.

This clonotype was detected only a few times. V gene TRBV7-8 combines with J gene TRBJ1-5, with D possibly being TRBD1 (5 bases). CDR1 is SGHVS, CDR2 FQNEAQ, per germline. The CDR3 sequence is 15 residues long. Trimming removed 1 base at V and 3 bases at J, with 10 bases between. This CDR3 reads CASSLGPGNNQPQHF. Here the CDR3 DNA reads TGTGCCAGCAGCTTAGGTCCAGGGAACAATCAGCCCCAGCATTTT.

In this sample, this clonotype turned up a few times. As DNA, the CDR3 is TGTGCCAGCAGTTCCTCGGACATGACCACTGAAGCTTTCTTT. Its translation is CASSSSDMTTEAFF. The rearrangement links TRBV12-3 or TRBV12-4 to TRBJ1-1; tentative D call: TRBD1 (5 bases). Trimming cost V 4 bases and J 4 bases, with 13 bases left between them. CDR3 length: 14 residues.

This clonotype came up a few times. V usage is TRBV30 and J usage is TRBJ2-5, with D perhaps matching TRBD1 (5 bases). The germline CDR1 and CDR2 sequences are GTSNPN and SVGIG (reference sequence). The CDR3 covers 13 residues. V was trimmed by 2 bases and J by 2 bases, leaving 9 bases between them. The DNA for the CDR3 is TGTGCCTGGAGTCGGACAATACAAGAGACCCAGTACTTC. It translates to CAWSRTIQETQYF.

About this clonotype: The junction departs from the called germline gene at one end, perhaps through a read error. The chain recombines TRBV10-2 with TRBJ1-1; maybe TRBD1 (5 bases). Germline V gives CDR1 WSHSY, CDR2 SAAADI. The CDR3 spans 13 residues. CDR3 DNA sequence: TGTGCCAGCAGTTACTCTACTGCGGGGGACGCTTTCTTT. Translating gives CASSYSTAGDAFF.

This clonotype was seen a handful of times. Written as DNA, the CDR3 is TGCAGTGCTAGAGGCGAGCCGGGGTATGAGACCCAGTACTTC. Residues: CSARGEPGYETQYF. The chain recombines TRBV20-1 with TRBJ2-5, with a tentative D call TRBD2 (5 bases). V gave up 1 base and J gave up 5 bases, with 14 bases separating them. The CDR3 length is 14 residues. Germline CDR1 and CDR2: DFQATT and SNEGSKA (reference sequence).

The table lists this clonotype with a count of one. V and J are TRBV7-2 and TRBJ2-5; TRBD1 aligns across 7 bases. The V and J ends lost 5 bases and 3 bases, in that order; junction bases with no gene match: 9. The CDR3 consists of 15 residues. The germline V gene has CDR1 SGHTA and CDR2 FQGNSA. The CDR3 loop reads CASSHRYDREETQYF. CDR3 nucleotide sequence: TGTGCCAGCAGCCATCGCTATGACAGGGAAGAGACCCAGTACTTC.

The chain combines TRBV2 with TRBJ2-7, with D hard to call. Trimming cost V 7 bases and J 3 bases, with 10 bases left between them. This CDR3 region has 12 residues. Germline CDR1 SNHLY, CDR2 FYNNEI. The CDR3 DNA follows: TGTGCCAGCATTCGGAAGGGCTACGAGCAGTACTTC. Translation: CASIRKGYEQYF.

V usage is TRBV4-1 and J usage is TRBJ1-2; tentative D call: TRBD1 (5 bases). CDR3 length: 15 amino acids. Trimming took 4 bases from V and 2 from J, leaving 14 bases between them. CDR1 is MGHRA and CDR2 is YSYEKL in the germline V gene. The CDR3 protein is CASSLESTVNYGYTF. CDR3 sequence (DNA): TGCGCCAGCAGCCTAGAGTCGACAGTAAACTATGGCTACACCTTC.

The V and J genes are TRBV7-4 and TRBJ2-7; D may be TRBD1 or TRBD2 (6 bases each). V was trimmed by 6 bases and J by 2 bases, leaving 17 bases between them. Germline V CDR1 and CDR2: SGHVT, SQSDAQ. This CDR3 is built from 15 residues. The CDR3 reads CASSSPGAQTYEQYF. The CDR3 DNA is TGTGCCAGCAGTTCCCCGGGGGCCCAAACCTACGAGCAGTACTTC. Combining the CDR3 with reference TRBV7-4 and TRBJ2-7 gives the whole variable domain GAGVSQSPRYKVAKRGRDVALRCDSISGHVTLYWYRQTLGQGSEVLTYSQSDAQRDKSGRPSGRFSAERPERSVSTLKIQRTEQGDSAVYLCASSSPGAQTYEQYFGPGTRLTVT.

The table lists this clonotype with a few counts. The V call is TRBV6-5, the J call TRBJ2-7, with D tentatively TRBD1 or TRBD2 (5 bases each). Germline CDR1 is MNHEY and CDR2 is SVGAGI. V was trimmed by 4 bases and J by 2 bases, leaving 12 bases between them. The CDR3 extends over 14 amino acids. CDR3 loop: CASSSGTVPYEQYF. The DNA of the CDR3 is TGTGCCAGCAGTTCCGGGACGGTTCCCTACGAGCAGTACTTC.

This clonotype was seen at least ten times. The V call is TRBV25-1, the J call TRBJ1-2, with D unresolved. The CDR3 totals 16 residues. Germline V gives CDR1 MGHDK, CDR2 SYGVNS. V gave up 2 bases and J gave up 3 bases, with 16 bases separating them. As DNA, the CDR3 is TGTGCCAGCAGTGAACAGACGGCGGAACCGTACTATGGCTACACCTTC. Its protein product is CASSEQTAEPYYGYTF.

This clonotype was seen only once. The rearrangement links TRBV29-1 to TRBJ2-7, with TRBD1 identical over 9 bases. V shed 2 bases and J 1 base; nucleotides not matched to a gene: 6. The CDR3 totals 15 residues. Germline V gives CDR1 SQVTM, CDR2 ANQGSEA. The CDR3 protein is CSVEKLTGGSYEQYF. The CDR3 nucleotides are TGCAGCGTTGAAAAATTGACAGGGGGTTCCTACGAGCAGTACTTC.

This clonotype was picked up a small number of times. The rearrangement joins TRBV7-2 to TRBJ2-7; TRBD2 matches at 7 bases. The CDR3 sequence is 15 residues long. J gave up 2 bases and V 1 base, and 5 bases lay outside the gene matches. Germline V lookup: CDR1 SGHTA, CDR2 FQGNSA. CDR3 sequence reads: CASSLVWEGAYEQYF. The CDR3, as DNA: TGTGCCAGCAGCTTAGTTTGGGAGGGCGCCTACGAGCAGTACTTC.

The chain has TRBV5-1 and TRBJ2-5, with 12 bases identical to TRBD2. Germline assignment: CDR1 SGHRS and CDR2 YFSETQ. The CDR3 spans 16 residues. The V segment lost 4 bases and the J segment 5 bases; nucleotides outside the gene matches: 9. The CDR3 is CASSPSTSGGYETQYF. In DNA, the CDR3 is TGCGCCAGCAGCCCCTCGACTAGCGGGGGTTATGAGACCCAGTACTTC.

The V gene is TRBV6-5, the J gene TRBJ2-2; D gene unclear. CDR3 length: 16 residues. Germline V gene sequence: CDR1 MNHEY, CDR2 SVGAGI. V was clipped by 5 bases and J by 0 bases, with 13 bases between them. This chain's CDR3 is CASSPGWPPNTGELFF. CDR3 nucleotide sequence: TGTGCCAGCAGTCCCGGGTGGCCTCCGAACACCGGGGAGCTGTTTTTT.

The rearrangement uses TRBV25-1 and TRBJ2-5; 12 bases are shared with TRBD2. The CDR3 has 13 residues. With 10 bases clipped from V and 5 bases from J, the junction kept 5 bases outside the gene matches. Germline V gene data show CDR1 as MGHDK and CDR2 as SYGVNS. For the CDR3, the DNA is TGTGCCACTGCTAGCGGGGGGGGGGAGACCCAGTACTTC. Translation gives CATASGGGETQYF. Drawing the rest from reference TRBV25-1 and TRBJ2-5, the complete variable domain is EADIYQTPRYLVIGTGKKITLECSQTMGHDKMYWYQQDPGMELHLIHYSYGVNSTEKGDLSSESTVSRIRTEHFPLTLESARPSHTSQYLCATASGGGETQYFGPGTRLLVL.

In the case of this clonotype: This likely comes from a read error, as the CDR3 has no conserved phenylalanine or tryptophan at its end. The rearrangement joins TRBV29-1 to TRBJ1-2; 7 bases align to TRBD1. The ends lost 6 bases at V and 3 bases at J; junction bases unmatched: 10. The CDR3 length is 14 residues. Germline-derived CDR1 and CDR2 are SQVTM and ANQGSEA. CDR3 sequence: CSVLRPRGDYGYTL. The CDR3 DNA sequence: TGCAGCGTCCTAAGACCCAGGGGGGACTATGGCTACACCCTC.

This sequence joins TRBV7-2 and TRBJ2-7; 10 nucleotides agree with TRBD2. CDR3 length equals 14 residues. Germline CDR1 is SGHTA and CDR2 is FQGNSA. V lost 5 bases to trimming and J lost 1 base; unmatched junction nucleotides: 2. In DNA, the CDR3 is TGTGCCAGCAGCCCACTAGCGGGGTCCTACGAGCAGTACTTC. This sequence encodes CASSPLAGSYEQYF.

This clonotype was detected a few times. The genes are TRBV20-1 and TRBJ1-5; no firm D call. Germline lookup yields CDR1 DFQATT and CDR2 SNEGSKA (reference sequence). The ends were cut back, 6 bases at V and 1 base at J, with 10 bases in the middle. This CDR3 has 13 amino acids. Here the CDR3 reads CSARTGSNQPQHF. Written as DNA, the CDR3 is TGCAGTGCAAGGACTGGGAGCAATCAGCCCCAGCATTTT.